Listed here is a single TCR beta chain. CDR3 length: 15 residues. Germline V gene lookup returns CDR1 KGHSH and CDR2 LQKENI. Trimming cost V 5 bases and J 7 bases, with 17 bases left between them. Clones were sequenced by immunoSEQ multiplex PCR, and TCRdb holds only the in-frame ones, with some missing. This table holds 120,000 or so clones, more than 70% found once. The entry originates in a study of PD-1 blockade in mismatch repair-deficient tumors. The chain joins TRBV18 to TRBJ1-4; D is ambiguous. The receptor was isolated from an adult with mismatch repair-deficient cancer. This material consisted of peripheral blood, taken approximately 71 weeks after starting pembrolizumab. In nucleotides, the CDR3 is TGTGCCAGCTCAAACTTCGGCAACAGCGGTGAAAAACTGTTTTTT. Translated: CASSNFGNSGEKLFF. Filled out from reference TRBV18 and TRBJ1-4, the complete variable domain reads NAGVMQNPRHLVRRRGQEARLRCSPMKGHSHVYWYRQLPEEGLKFMVYLQKENIIDESGMPKERFSAEFPKEGPSILRIQQVVRGDSAAYFCASSNFGNSGEKLFFGSGTQLSVL.